These T cell receptor beta chains were read from a single sample in a study of neurological immune-mediated disorders. MiXCR was run by TCRdb on the 5' RACE reads, yielding one entry per CDR3 protein. Of approximately 30,000 distinct CDR3 sequences in the sample, roughly a quarter were seen once. Sequencing was performed on CD4+ T cells from blood. Receptor source: a man aged 50 or older with HTLV-1-associated myelopathy (HAM/TSP). CDR3s include the opening cysteine and the closing phenylalanine or tryptophan. D genes are given only for firm matches. Some rows have no size entry. The others give once, few or many, or a class for an expanded clone.

V gene: TRBV20-1; J gene: TRBJ2-7; CDR3 length: 10; D gene: NA; clone size: many; CDR3 protein: CSAGAYEQYF; CDR3 DNA: TGCAGTGCTGGGGCCTACGAGCAGTACTTC
V gene: TRBV5-1; J gene: TRBJ1-5; CDR3 length: 14; D gene: NA; clone size: NA; CDR3 protein: CASSLDGFNQPQHF; CDR3 DNA: TGCGCCAGCAGCTTGGATGGTTTCAATCAGCCCCAGCATTTT
V gene: TRBV5-6; J gene: TRBJ2-7; CDR3 length: 15; D gene: NA; clone size: many; CDR3 protein: CASSYGVGGTYEQYF; CDR3 DNA: TGTGCCAGCAGCTACGGAGTGGGGGGAACCTACGAGCAGTACTTC
V gene: TRBV20-1; J gene: TRBJ2-2; CDR3 length: 15; D gene: TRBD2; clone size: many; CDR3 protein: CSARGLREGPWELFF; CDR3 DNA: TGCAGTGCCCGAGGGTTGCGGGAGGGCCCTTGGGAGCTGTTTTTT
V gene: TRBV25-1; J gene: TRBJ2-7; CDR3 length: 15; D gene: NA; clone size: many; CDR3 protein: CASSARDGVYYEQYF; CDR3 DNA: TGTGCCAGCAGTGCGAGGGACGGAGTTTACTACGAGCAGTACTTC
V gene: TRBV5-1; J gene: TRBJ2-2; CDR3 length: 16; D gene: TRBD1; clone size: many; CDR3 protein: CASSPEPTGGNGELFF; CDR3 DNA: TGCGCCAGCAGCCCAGAACCGACAGGGGGGAACGGGGAGCTGTTTTTT
V gene: TRBV7-2; J gene: TRBJ1-3; CDR3 length: 15; D gene: TRBD1; clone size: many; CDR3 protein: CASSPRTGPGNTIYF; CDR3 DNA: TGTGCCAGCAGCCCCCGGACAGGGCCTGGAAACACCATATATTTT
V gene: TRBV11-2; J gene: TRBJ2-5; CDR3 length: 14; D gene: NA; clone size: many; CDR3 protein: CASSHSRTWETQYF; CDR3 DNA: TGTGCCAGCAGCCACTCCCGGACGTGGGAGACCCAGTACTTC
V gene: TRBV20-1; J gene: TRBJ2-7; CDR3 length: 13; D gene: NA; clone size: many; CDR3 protein: CSARDRRDSWQYF; CDR3 DNA: TGCAGTGCTAGAGATAGGCGGGATTCGTGGCAGTACTTC
V gene: TRBV5-1; J gene: TRBJ2-1; CDR3 length: 14; D gene: NA; clone size: many; CDR3 protein: CASSFPSGNNEQFF; CDR3 DNA: TGCGCCAGCAGCTTCCCGTCGGGGAACAATGAGCAGTTCTTC
V gene: TRBV5-1; J gene: TRBJ2-2; CDR3 length: 24; D gene: NA; clone size: NA; CDR3 protein: CASSSEPGLAGEQYFGPGTGELFF; CDR3 DNA: NA
V gene: TRBV20-1; J gene: TRBJ2-2; CDR3 length: 12; D gene: NA; clone size: NA; CDR3 protein: CSSRDWSGELFF; CDR3 DNA: TGTAGTTCTAGAGACTGGTCCGGGGAGCTGTTTTTT
V gene: TRBV5-1; J gene: TRBJ2-7; CDR3 length: 16; D gene: NA; clone size: NA; CDR3 protein: CASSLGSGLKSYEQYF; CDR3 DNA: TGCGCCAGCAGCTTGGGATCCGGGCTCAAATCCTACGAGCAGTACTTC
V gene: TRBV29-1; J gene: TRBJ1-3; CDR3 length: 12; D gene: TRBD1; clone size: many; CDR3 protein: CSVENRGNTIYF; CDR3 DNA: TGCAGCGTTGAAAACAGGGGGAACACCATATATTTT
V gene: TRBV12-3/TRBV12-4; J gene: TRBJ2-1; CDR3 length: 13; D gene: NA; clone size: medium-sized; CDR3 protein: CASSLGFYNEQFF; CDR3 DNA: TGTGCCAGCAGTTTGGGGTTCTACAATGAGCAGTTCTTC
V gene: TRBV5-1; J gene: TRBJ1-6; CDR3 length: 15; D gene: NA; clone size: many; CDR3 protein: CASRQNSGAGSPLHF; CDR3 DNA: TGCGCCAGCAGACAAAATTCGGGGGCCGGTTCACCCCTCCACTTT
V gene: TRBV4-1; J gene: TRBJ1-2; CDR3 length: 14; D gene: TRBD1; clone size: many; CDR3 protein: CASSTRDRDYGYTF; CDR3 DNA: TGCGCCAGCAGCACCCGGGACAGGGACTATGGCTACACCTTC